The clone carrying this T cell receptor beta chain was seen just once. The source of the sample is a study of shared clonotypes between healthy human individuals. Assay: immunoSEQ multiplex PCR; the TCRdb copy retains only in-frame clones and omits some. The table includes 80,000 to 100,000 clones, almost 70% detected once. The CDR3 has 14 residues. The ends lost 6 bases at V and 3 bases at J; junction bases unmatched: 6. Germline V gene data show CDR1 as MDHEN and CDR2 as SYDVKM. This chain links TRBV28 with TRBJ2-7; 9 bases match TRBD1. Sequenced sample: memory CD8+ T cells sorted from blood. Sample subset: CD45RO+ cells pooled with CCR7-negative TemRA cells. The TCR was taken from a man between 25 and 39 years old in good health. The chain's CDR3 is CASSLGQGHYEQYF. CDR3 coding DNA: TGTGCCAGCAGCTTGGGACAGGGCCACTACGAGCAGTACTTC.